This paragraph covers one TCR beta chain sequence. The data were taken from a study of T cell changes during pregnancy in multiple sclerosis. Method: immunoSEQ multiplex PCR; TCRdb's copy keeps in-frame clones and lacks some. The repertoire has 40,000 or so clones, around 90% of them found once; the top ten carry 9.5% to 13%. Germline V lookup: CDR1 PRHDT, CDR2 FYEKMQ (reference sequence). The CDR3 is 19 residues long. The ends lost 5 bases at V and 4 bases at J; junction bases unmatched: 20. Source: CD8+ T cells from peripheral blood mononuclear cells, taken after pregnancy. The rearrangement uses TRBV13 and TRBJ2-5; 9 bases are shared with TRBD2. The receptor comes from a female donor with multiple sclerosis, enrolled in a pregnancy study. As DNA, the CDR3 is TGTGCCAGCAGCCAAAGGGGTTGGTCTGGCGGGGGGGCCCCAGAGACCCAGTACTTC. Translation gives CASSQRGWSGGGAPETQYF.